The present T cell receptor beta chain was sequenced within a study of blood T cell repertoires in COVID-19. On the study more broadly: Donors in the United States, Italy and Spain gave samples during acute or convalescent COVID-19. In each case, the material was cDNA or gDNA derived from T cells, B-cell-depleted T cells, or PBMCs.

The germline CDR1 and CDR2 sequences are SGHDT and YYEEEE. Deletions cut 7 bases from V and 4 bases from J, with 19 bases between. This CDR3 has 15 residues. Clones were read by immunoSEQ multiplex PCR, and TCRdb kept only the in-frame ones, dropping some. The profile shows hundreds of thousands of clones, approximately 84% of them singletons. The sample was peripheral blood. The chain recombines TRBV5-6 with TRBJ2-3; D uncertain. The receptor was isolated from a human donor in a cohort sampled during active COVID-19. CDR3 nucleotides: TGTGCCAGCGGTCTAAGGCAGTATCTAGCAGATACGCAGTATTTT. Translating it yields CASGLRQYLADTQYF.